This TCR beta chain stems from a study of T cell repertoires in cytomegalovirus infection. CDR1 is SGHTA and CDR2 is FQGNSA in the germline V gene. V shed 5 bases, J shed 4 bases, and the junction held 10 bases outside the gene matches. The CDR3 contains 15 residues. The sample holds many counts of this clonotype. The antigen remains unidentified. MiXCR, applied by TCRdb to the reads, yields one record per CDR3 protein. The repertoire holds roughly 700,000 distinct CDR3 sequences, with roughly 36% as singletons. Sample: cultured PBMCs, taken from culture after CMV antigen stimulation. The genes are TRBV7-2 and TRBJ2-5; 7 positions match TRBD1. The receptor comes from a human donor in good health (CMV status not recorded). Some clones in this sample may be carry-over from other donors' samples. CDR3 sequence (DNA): TGTGCCAGCAGCCCGAGACAGGGAACGATAGAGACCCAGTACTTC. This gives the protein CASSPRQGTIETQYF.